Listed below are T cell receptor beta chains from one sample, sequenced in a study of T cell responses to AZD1222 COVID-19 vaccine. Clones were read by immunoSEQ multiplex PCR, and TCRdb kept only the in-frame ones, dropping some. The table shows about 210,000 clones, with roughly 94% occurring only once. Material: peripheral blood, obtained 28 days after the second dose of the MenACWY control vaccine. Receptors originate from an adult who received the MenACWY meningococcal vaccine as a control. CDR3s include the opening cysteine and the closing phenylalanine or tryptophan. Clone size is stated in some rows and not others, as once, few, many or a class when expanded.

v_gene	len	abundance	j_gene	CDR3aa
TRBV29-1	14	once	TRBJ2-2	CSPLVGVETGELFF
TRBV5-4	13	.	TRBJ1-1	CASHGKGNTEAFF
TRBV6-1	16	.	TRBJ2-1	CASSAPRDSSYNEQFF
TRBV9	15	.	TRBJ1-5	CASSQVRRGNQPQHF
TRBV7-9	14	.	TRBJ2-1	CASSPRQGYNEQFF
TRBV5-4	16	once	TRBJ2-7	CASSAGTGDSFYEQYF
TRBV6-5	14	.	TRBJ1-4	CASSNTGTYEKLFF
TRBV5-6	12	.	TRBJ2-1	CASSSTALEQFF
TRBV7-2	19	.	TRBJ2-2	CASSSVWGLGGAATGELFF
TRBV6-6	14	.	TRBJ2-7	CASTPDRGGYEQYF
TRBV7-7	14	.	TRBJ2-7	CASSLPAIPYEQYF
TRBV11-1	12	.	TRBJ2-1	CASSSAGTSNFF
TRBV10-3	15	.	TRBJ1-1	CAITQDGTGNTEAFF
TRBV30	16	.	TRBJ1-4	CAWSVSGARSNEKLFF
TRBV2	15	.	TRBJ1-2	CASTLLMTVNYGYTF
TRBV4-1	17	.	TRBJ2-5	CASSPQRTSGGHWAQYF
TRBV5-6	13	.	TRBJ2-7	CASSWGTALEQYF
TRBV28	13	.	TRBJ1-1	CASSPAPDRGAFF
TRBV5-1	15	few	TRBJ2-7	CASSLGGTGVWEQYF
TRBV27	14	.	TRBJ1-1	CASSLAPYGTEAFF
TRBV13	19	.	TRBJ2-5	CASSFTVGLSGRARETQYF
TRBV5-1	15	.	TRBJ2-7	CASSLAGEARGEQYF
TRBV20-1	11	.	TRBJ2-1	CSALHRNEQFF
TRBV11-2	17	.	TRBJ1-4	CASSPLRGTPTNEKLFF
TRBV2	14	.	TRBJ1-2	CASRNRGRGYGYTF
TRBV1	14	once	TRBJ2-7	CTSNATGGKSEQYF
TRBV6-5	15	once	TRBJ1-6	CASLPSSSYNSPLHF
TRBV12-3/TRBV12-4	12	.	TRBJ1-2	CASTLSGHGYTF
TRBV30	13	.	TRBJ2-7	CAWGSGTGYEQYF
TRBV5-1	15	.	TRBJ2-7	CASSLSSMTKYEQYF
TRBV5-1	13	.	TRBJ2-7	CASSPGQGFEQYF
TRBV2	17	.	TRBJ2-6	CASNGQGAGSGANVLTF
TRBV28	14	.	TRBJ2-7	CASQSGRASYEQYF
TRBV5-4	13	.	TRBJ1-5	CASSLNPREPQHF
TRBV6-6	15	.	TRBJ2-2	CASTSLGPNTGELFF
TRBV24-1	17	.	TRBJ2-2	CATSGPGQGLDTGELFF
TRBV6-2/TRBV6-3	11	.	TRBJ1-1	CASSYQGSAFF
TRBV13	14	.	TRBJ1-5	CASSLRGGNQPQHF
TRBV19	14	.	TRBJ2-2	CASSSRDGGGELFF
TRBV2	15	.	TRBJ2-1	CASSQATRSYNEQFF
TRBV18	14	.	TRBJ2-3	CASSLTDNTDTQYF
TRBV5-1	14	.	TRBJ2-3	CASSPGQRTDTQYF
TRBV5-1	15	.	TRBJ2-2	CASSLTTGGSGELFF
TRBV30	11	.	TRBJ1-2	CAWSQRYGYTF
TRBV6-2/TRBV6-3	15	.	TRBJ1-5	CASSYPVDGNQPQHF